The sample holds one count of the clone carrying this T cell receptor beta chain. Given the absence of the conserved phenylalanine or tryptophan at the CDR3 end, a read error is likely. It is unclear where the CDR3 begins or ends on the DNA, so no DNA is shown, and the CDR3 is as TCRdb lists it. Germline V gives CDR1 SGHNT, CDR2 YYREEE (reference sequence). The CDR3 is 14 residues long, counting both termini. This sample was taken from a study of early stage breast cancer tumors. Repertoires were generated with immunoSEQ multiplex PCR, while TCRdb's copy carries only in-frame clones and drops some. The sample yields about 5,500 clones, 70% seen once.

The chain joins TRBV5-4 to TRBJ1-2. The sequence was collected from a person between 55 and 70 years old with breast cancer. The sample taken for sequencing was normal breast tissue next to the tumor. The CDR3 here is CASQFHVPGKTMAI.